These 24 T cell receptor beta chains share one sample of origin, sequenced in a study of cytomegalovirus exposure and HLA in healthy donors. TCRdb keeps only in-frame clones here, not all; method: immunoSEQ multiplex PCR. In the table there are approximately 71,000 clones, over 80% of which are singletons. Material: PBMCs. The origin of the receptors is a man in his late teens or twenties in good health and CMV-seronegative.

The V call is TRBV6-6, the J call TRBJ2-5; D is unresolved. The CDR3 consists of 16 residues. Trimming shortened V by 5 bases and J by 5 bases, and 21 bases separated the two germline ends. Per the germline V gene, CDR1 is MNHNY and CDR2 is SVGAGI (reference sequence). Written as DNA, the CDR3 is TGTGCCAGCAGTCGCCCCGCGAGGATTACGGCGGAGACCCAGTACTTC. Translating gives CASSRPARITAETQYF.

The gene calls are TRBV11-2 and TRBJ2-7; tentative D call: TRBD2 (6 bases). Between the trimmed V and J ends, which lost 5 bases and 4 bases, there was a span of 15 bases. Per the germline V gene, CDR1 is SGHAT and CDR2 is FQNNGV. The CDR3 runs to 14 residues. The CDR3 is CASSVYAGSYEQYF. CDR3 sequence (DNA): TGTGCCAGCAGCGTTTATGCCGGGAGTTACGAGCAGTACTTC. Combining the CDR3 with reference TRBV11-2 and TRBJ2-7 gives the whole variable domain EAGVAQSPRYKIIEKRQSVAFWCNPISGHATLYWYQQILGQGPKLLIQFQNNGVVDDSQLPKDRFSAERLKGVDSTLKIQPAKLEDSAVYLCASSVYAGSYEQYFGPGTRLTVT.

A single count supports this clone. The J gene is TRBJ2-2, the V gene TRBV30, with D perhaps TRBD1 (5 bases). CDR3 size: 14 residues. Germline V CDR1 and CDR2: GTSNPN, SVGIG (reference sequence). The ends were cut back, 3 bases at V and 8 bases at J, with 16 bases in the middle. Written as DNA, the CDR3 is TGTGCCTGGAGAAGGACACTTATGTCGGGGGAGCTGTTTTTT. It is translated as CAWRRTLMSGELFF.

The J gene is TRBJ2-1, the V gene TRBV9; D is undetermined. The length of the CDR3 is 14 residues. Deletions cut 4 bases from V and 5 bases from J, with 13 bases between. In germline, CDR1 is SGDLS, CDR2 YYNGEE. The CDR3 DNA is TGTGCCAGCAGCATTGGAAGTGGAGACAATGAGCAGTTCTTC. Translation gives CASSIGSGDNEQFF.

CDR3 in amino acids: CASSLEGNYGYTF. The CDR3 nucleotides read TGTGCCAGCAGCTTAGAGGGAAACTATGGCTACACCTTC. The chain joins TRBV7-3 to TRBJ1-2; D gene uncertain. Between the trimmed V and J ends, which lost 2 bases and 2 bases, there was a span of 6 bases. This CDR3 is built from 13 residues. The V gene's germline CDR1 is SGHTA and CDR2 FQGTGA.

This clone occurred once. The chain is built from TRBV7-8 and TRBJ2-1; 7 nucleotides agree with TRBD2. The CDR3 extends over 16 amino acids. V lost 2 bases and J lost 4; bases outside the gene matches: 8. Germline values: CDR1 SGHVS, CDR2 FQNEAQ. In DNA, the CDR3 is TGTGCCAGCAGCTTACTTGCGGCTAGCGGATACAATGAGCAGTTCTTC. It encodes CASSLLAASGYNEQFF.

CDR3 residues: CASSLGGTSSYEQYF. The CDR3 DNA reads as TGTGCCAGCAGCTTAGGGGGGACTAGCTCCTACGAGCAGTACTTC. This chain connects TRBV11-2 to TRBJ2-7; 8 positions agree with TRBD2. V was pared by 1 base and J by 0 bases, with 2 bases of the junction left unmatched. This CDR3 contains 15 residues. Germline values: CDR1 SGHAT, CDR2 FQNNGV.

The rearrangement links TRBV2 to TRBJ2-2; the D is unclear. V was pared by 5 bases and J by 8 bases, with 18 bases between. This CDR3 is 15 amino acids long. Germline V gene data show CDR1 as SNHLY and CDR2 as FYNNEI. CDR3 loop: CASSSQGVEFGELFF. The CDR3 nucleotides are TGTGCCAGCAGTTCCCAAGGAGTTGAGTTTGGGGAGCTGTTTTTT.

This sequence joins TRBV2 and TRBJ1-2, with D perhaps TRBD1 (6 bases). Trimming shortened V by 3 bases and J by 1 base, and 9 bases separated the two germline ends. The CDR3 spans 14 residues. Germline loops: CDR1 SNHLY, CDR2 FYNNEI. The DNA of the CDR3 is TGTGCCAGCAGTGAGGGCAGGGGTAACTATGGCTACACCTTC. Its translation: CASSEGRGNYGYTF.

The chain joins TRBV5-5 to TRBJ2-7; 10 bases are a match to TRBD1. The J segment lost 6 bases and the V segment lost 5 bases, leaving 8 bases of the junction unmatched. The CDR3 contains 14 residues. Germline V lookup: CDR1 SGHKS, CDR2 YYEKEE (reference sequence). The CDR3 sequence is CASRRGTGVSEQYF. CDR3 bases: TGTGCCAGCAGAAGAGGGACAGGGGTCTCCGAGCAGTACTTC.

In DNA, the CDR3 is TGCGCCAGCAGCGACGACTTCTCCTACAATGAGCAGTTCTTC. Residues: CASSDDFSYNEQFF. This rearrangement joins TRBV5-1 to TRBJ2-1, with D unresolved. The V gene lost 4 bases and the J gene lost 0 bases, with 8 bases spanning the gap. Germline V gene sequence: CDR1 SGHRS, CDR2 YFSETQ. The CDR3 is 14 residues long.

The chain has TRBV27 and TRBJ2-7; the match to TRBD1 covers 7 bases. The CDR3 extends over 14 amino acids. V lost 9 bases and J lost 0; bases outside the gene matches: 8. CDR1 MNHEY and CDR2 SMNVEV come from the germline V gene (reference sequence). In nucleotides, the CDR3 is TGTGCCAGTAGGGACAGCCCGGACTCCTACGAGCAGTACTTC. This translates into CASRDSPDSYEQYF.

The rearrangement links TRBV6-4 to TRBJ2-1, with a tentative D call TRBD2 (5 bases). CDR1 MRHNA and CDR2 SNTAGT come from the germline V gene. The CDR3 sequence is 15 residues long. The V and J ends lost 0 bases and 7 bases respectively, with 13 bases between them. The CDR3 bases are TGTGCCAGCAGTGACTCGTCTATAGGAGGAAATGAGCAGTTCTTC. This translates into CASSDSSIGGNEQFF.

The J gene is TRBJ1-1, the V gene TRBV28; 11 nucleotides align to TRBD1. J gave up 4 bases and V 5 bases, and 15 bases lay outside the gene matches. The germline V gene encodes CDR1 MDHEN and CDR2 SYDVKM. The CDR3 extends over 18 amino acids. CDR3 residues: CASSPTLLTGTGGTEAFF. DNA of the CDR3: TGTGCCAGCAGTCCCACTCTTCTTACCGGGACAGGGGGCACTGAAGCTTTCTTT.

The V gene is TRBV7-9, the J gene TRBJ1-1; D perhaps matches TRBD1 (6 bases). Trimming pared 5 bases from V and 10 bases from J, leaving 17 bases between. Looked up from germline, CDR1 is SEHNR and CDR2 is FQNEAQ (reference sequence). The CDR3 covers 13 residues. For the CDR3, the DNA is TGTGCCAGCAGCCCTGGGGGCAGCGTTGGAGCTTTCTTT. Its translation: CASSPGGSVGAFF.

This chain's CDR3 is CASKAGSSYNEQFF. The DNA for the CDR3 is TGTGCCAGCAAGGCGGGAAGCTCCTACAATGAGCAGTTCTTC. The chain employs TRBV6-4 and TRBJ2-1; the D gene is possibly TRBD2 (6 bases). The CDR3 is 14 residues long. Germline-derived CDR1 and CDR2 are MRHNA and SNTAGT. V lost 7 bases and J 0 bases, leaving 10 bases between the germline ends.

The CDR3 sequence: CASGSAPQHF. CDR3 nucleotide sequence: TGTGCCAGCGGCTCCGCTCCCCAGCATTTT. V is TRBV28 and J is TRBJ1-5; D is unclear. The CDR3 consists of 10 residues. CDR1 and CDR2 from the germline V gene are MDHEN and SYDVKM. V lost 8 bases and J 10 bases, leaving 9 bases between the germline ends. The full variable domain, rest sourced from reference TRBV28 and TRBJ1-5, is DVKVTQSSRYLVKRTGEKVFLECVQDMDHENMFWYRQDPGLGLRLIYFSYDVKMKEKGDIPEGYSVSREKKERFSLILESASTNQTSMYLCASGSAPQHFGDGTRLSIL.

The chain couples TRBV2 to TRBJ2-1, with D uncertain. CDR1 is SNHLY, CDR2 FYNNEI, per germline. The CDR3 is 14 amino acids. V was trimmed by 8 bases and J by 3 bases, leaving 14 bases between them. The CDR3, as DNA: TGTGCCAGCTTGCTGTTCCTAGGCTACAATGAGCAGTTCTTC. It is translated as CASLLFLGYNEQFF.

The chain carries TRBV11-3 and TRBJ2-1, with D possibly being TRBD2 (5 bases). Trimming removed 1 base at V and 5 bases at J, with 12 bases between. Germline-derived CDR1 and CDR2 are SGHNT and YENEEA. This CDR3 is built from 15 residues. The CDR3 DNA is TGTGCCAGCAGCTTAGGAACTAGTACCGACAATGAGCAGTTCTTC. Translating gives CASSLGTSTDNEQFF.

V gene TRBV5-8 combines with J gene TRBJ2-1; D not resolved. The CDR3 contains 18 residues. Trimming removed 0 bases from V and 4 bases from J, with 20 bases in between. Germline CDR1 and CDR2: SGHTS and YDEGEE. CDR3 sequence (DNA): TGTGCCAGCAGCTTGGGATCTGCGTTTGTGGAGCGATACAATGAGCAGTTCTTC. Amino acids: CASSLGSAFVERYNEQFF.

The V call is TRBV7-9, the J call TRBJ2-1; perhaps TRBD2 as D (6 bases). Germline V gene sequence: CDR1 SEHNR, CDR2 FQNEAQ (reference sequence). V lost 4 bases, J lost 0 bases, and 13 bases lay in between. The CDR3 has 16 amino acids. The CDR3 reads CASSSSGTHSYNEQFF. The CDR3 DNA reads TGTGCCAGCAGCTCATCCGGGACTCACTCCTACAATGAGCAGTTCTTC.

The rearrangement links TRBV7-3 to TRBJ2-7, with 11 nucleotides matching TRBD2. The germline gives CDR1 SGHTA, CDR2 FQGTGA. This CDR3 comprises 14 residues. J lost 6 bases, V lost 5 bases, and 6 bases had no gene match. CDR3 nucleotide sequence: TGTGCCAGCAGCCCTACTAGCGGGAGTGTCGAGCAGTACTTC. This sequence encodes CASSPTSGSVEQYF. The variable domain in full, completed from reference TRBV7-3 and TRBJ2-7, reads GAGVSQTPSNKVTEKGKYVELRCDPISGHTALYWYRQSLGQGPEFLIYFQGTGAADDSGLPNDRFFAVRPEGSVSTLKIQRTERGDSAVYLCASSPTSGSVEQYFGPGTRLTVT.

The chain is built from TRBV10-3 and TRBJ2-1; D may be TRBD2 (6 bases). The germline V gene has CDR1 ENHRY and CDR2 SYGVKD. The CDR3 length is 14 residues. V lost 3 bases to trimming and J lost 6 bases, with 12 bases between them. CDR3 in DNA: TGTGCCATCAGTGATTTAAGGGGACTCAATGAGCAGTTCTTC. Its protein product is CAISDLRGLNEQFF.

This sequence joins TRBV7-9 and TRBJ1-4; TRBD1 aligns across 9 bases. The CDR3 is 16 residues long. The germline gives CDR1 SEHNR, CDR2 FQNEAQ (reference sequence). J was trimmed by 7 bases and V by 1 base; bases with no gene match: 7. The CDR3: CASSLGDRASGEKLFF. The CDR3 bases are TGTGCCAGCAGCTTAGGGGACAGGGCCTCGGGTGAAAAACTGTTTTTT.